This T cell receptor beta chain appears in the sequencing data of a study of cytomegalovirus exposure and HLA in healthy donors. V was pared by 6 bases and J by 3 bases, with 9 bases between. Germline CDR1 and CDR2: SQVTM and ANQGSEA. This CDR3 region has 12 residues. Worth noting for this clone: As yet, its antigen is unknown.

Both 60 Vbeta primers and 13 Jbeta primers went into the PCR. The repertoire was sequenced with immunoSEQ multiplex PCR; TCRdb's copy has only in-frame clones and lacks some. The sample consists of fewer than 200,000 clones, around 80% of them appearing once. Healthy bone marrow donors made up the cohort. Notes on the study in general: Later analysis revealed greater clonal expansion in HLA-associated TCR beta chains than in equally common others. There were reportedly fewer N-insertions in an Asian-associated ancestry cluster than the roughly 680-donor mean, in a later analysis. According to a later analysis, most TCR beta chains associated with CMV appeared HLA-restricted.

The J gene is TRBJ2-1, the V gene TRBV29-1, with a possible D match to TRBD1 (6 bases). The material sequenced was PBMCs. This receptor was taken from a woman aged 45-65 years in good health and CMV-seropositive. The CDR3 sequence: CSVGQNYNEQFF. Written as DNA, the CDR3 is TGCAGCGTAGGACAGAACTACAATGAGCAGTTCTTC.